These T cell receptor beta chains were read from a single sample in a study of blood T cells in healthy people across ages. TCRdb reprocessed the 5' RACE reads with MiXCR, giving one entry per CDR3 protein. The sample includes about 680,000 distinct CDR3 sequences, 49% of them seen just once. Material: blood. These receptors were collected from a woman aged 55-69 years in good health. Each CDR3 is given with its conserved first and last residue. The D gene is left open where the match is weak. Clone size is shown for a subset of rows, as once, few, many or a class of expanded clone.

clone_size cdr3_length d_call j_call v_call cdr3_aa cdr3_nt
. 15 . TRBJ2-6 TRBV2 CASRENRAGANALTF TGTGCCAGCAGGGAGAACAGGGCTGGGGCCAACGCCCTGACTTTC
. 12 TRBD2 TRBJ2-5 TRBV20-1 CSAREGPETQYF TGCAGTGCCAGGGAGGGCCCGGAGACCCAGTACTTC
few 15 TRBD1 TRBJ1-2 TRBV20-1 CSARGTGFWDYGYTF TGCAGTGCTAGAGGGACAGGGTTTTGGGACTATGGCTACACCTTC
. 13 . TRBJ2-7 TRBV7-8 CASSLPVKGEQYF TGTGCCAGCAGCTTACCGGTAAAGGGGGAGCAGTACTTC
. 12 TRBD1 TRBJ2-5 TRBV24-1 CTTQDRGKTQYF TGTACCACCCAAGACAGGGGGAAGACCCAGTACTTC
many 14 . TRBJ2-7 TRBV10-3 CAISGTGTGYEQYF TGTGCCATCAGTGGTACAGGCACGGGCTACGAGCAGTACTTC
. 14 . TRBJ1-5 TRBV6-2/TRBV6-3 CASHLDARNQPQHF TGTGCCAGTCACCTGGACGCGAGGAATCAGCCCCAGCATTTT
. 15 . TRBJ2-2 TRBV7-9 CASSLEAGPAGELFF TGTGCCAGCAGCTTAGAGGCCGGACCGGCCGGGGAGCTGTTTTTT
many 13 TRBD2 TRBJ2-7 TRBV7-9 CASSWTSDYEQYF TGTGCCAGCAGCTGGACTAGCGACTACGAGCAGTACTTC
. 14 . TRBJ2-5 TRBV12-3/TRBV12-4 CASGVAVKLNEQYF TGTGCCAGCGGGGTAGCGGTGAAGCTTAATGAGCAGTACTTC
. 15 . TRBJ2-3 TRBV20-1 CSARVTSRWLDTQYF TGCAGTGCTAGAGTAACGTCGAGGTGGTTGGATACGCAGTATTTT
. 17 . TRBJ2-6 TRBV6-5 CASSYSGAGSGANVLTF TGTGCCAGCAGTTACTCGGGTGCGGGCTCTGGGGCCAACGTCCTGACTTTC
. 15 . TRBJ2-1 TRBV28 CVSSPDTGIGETQFF TGTGTCAGCAGCCCAGATACAGGAATCGGCGAGACCCAGTTCTTC
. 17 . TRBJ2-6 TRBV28 CASSKALLGAGANVLTF TGTGCCAGCAGTAAAGCGCTGTTGGGAGCTGGGGCCAACGTCCTGACTTTC
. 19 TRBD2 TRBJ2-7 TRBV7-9 CASSPEGRVRRELYNEQYF TGTGCCAGCAGCCCCGAGGGAAGGGTCAGGCGGGAGCTCTACAATGAGCAGTACTTC
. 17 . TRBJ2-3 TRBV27 CASSLSARRAVTVTQYF TGTGCCAGCAGTTTATCAGCGCGCAGGGCGGTCACAGTTACGCAGTATTTT
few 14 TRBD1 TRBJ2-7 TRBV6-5 CASSTTGGTYEQYF TGTGCCAGCAGCACGACAGGGGGAACCTACGAGCAGTACTTC
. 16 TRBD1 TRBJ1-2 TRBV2 CASRGGQAFPNHGYTF TGTGCCAGCAGAGGGGGACAGGCATTCCCTAACCATGGCTACACCTTC
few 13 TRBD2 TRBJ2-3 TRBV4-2 CASLAGATDTQYF TGTGCCAGCCTAGCGGGAGCCACAGATACGCAGTATTTT
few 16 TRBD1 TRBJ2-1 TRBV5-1 CASSSTGGRSYNEQFF TGCGCCAGCAGCTCAACAGGGGGCCGTTCCTACAATGAGCAGTTCTTC
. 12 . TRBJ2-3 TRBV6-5 CASRDTRGTQYF TGTGCCAGCAGAGACACTCGCGGTACGCAGTATTTT
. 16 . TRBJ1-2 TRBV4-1 CASSQEVATDGRGCTF TGCGCCAGCAGCCAAGAAGTCGCGACGGACGGTCGTGGCTGCACCTTC
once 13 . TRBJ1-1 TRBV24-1 CATSDSLNTEAFF TGTGCCACCAGTGACAGCTTGAACACTGAAGCTTTCTTT
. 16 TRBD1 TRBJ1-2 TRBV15 CATSREGGTENYGYTF TGTGCCACCAGCAGAGAGGGAGGGACAGAAAACTATGGCTACACCTTC
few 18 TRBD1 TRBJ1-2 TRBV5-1 CASSLALGTGYRDYGYTF TGCGCCAGCAGCTTGGCTCTCGGGACAGGGTATCGGGACTATGGCTACACCTTC
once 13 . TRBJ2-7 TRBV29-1 CSVKEGGSYKQYF TGCAGCGTTAAGGAGGGGGGGTCATACAAGCAGTACTTC
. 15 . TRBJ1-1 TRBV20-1 CSARESGGGGTEAFF TGCAGTGCTAGAGAAAGTGGCGGGGGAGGTACTGAAGCTTTCTTT
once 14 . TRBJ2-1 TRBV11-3 CASSFAGIGYEQFF TGTGCCAGCAGCTTTGCCGGGATCGGCTATGAGCAGTTCTTC
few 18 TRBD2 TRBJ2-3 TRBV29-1 CSVEGTSGESASTDTQYF TGCAGCGTTGAAGGGACTAGCGGGGAAAGTGCTAGCACAGATACGCAGTATTTT
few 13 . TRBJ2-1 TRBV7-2 CASSLGDYNEQFF TGTGCCAGCAGCTTAGGGGACTACAATGAGCAGTTCTTC
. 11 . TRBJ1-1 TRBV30 CAWSVDTEAFF TGCGCCTGGAGTGTAGACACTGAAGCTTTCTTT
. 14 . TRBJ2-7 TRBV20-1 CSARVGLPACEQYF TGCAGTGCTAGAGTGGGACTTCCCGCATGCGAGCAGTACTTC
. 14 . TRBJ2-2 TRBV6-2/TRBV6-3 CAIKGGSNTGELFF TGTGCCATTAAAGGCGGCTCGAACACCGGGGAGCTGTTTTTT
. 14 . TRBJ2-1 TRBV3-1 CASSQDTGWNEQFF TGTGCCAGCAGCCAAGATACCGGCTGGAATGAGCAGTTCTTC
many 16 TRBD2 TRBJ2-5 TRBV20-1 CSAPIPGLAVQETQYF TGCAGTGCCCCAATCCCGGGACTAGCGGTTCAAGAGACCCAGTACTTC
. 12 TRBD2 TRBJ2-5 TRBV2 CANKRELETQYF TGTGCCAACAAGCGGGAGTTGGAGACCCAGTACTTC
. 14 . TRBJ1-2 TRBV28 CASRGTFTNYGYTF TGTGCCAGCCGAGGGACATTTACCAACTATGGCTACACCTTC
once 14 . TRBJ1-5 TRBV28 CASTLKNPNQPQHF TGTGCCAGCACCCTTAAAAATCCAAATCAGCCCCAGCATTTT
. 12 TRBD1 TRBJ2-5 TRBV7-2 CATRGIGETQYF TGTGCTACCAGGGGGATAGGAGAGACCCAGTACTTC
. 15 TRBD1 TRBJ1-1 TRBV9 CASSAQGGINTEAFF TGTGCCAGCAGCGCACAGGGGGGAATCAACACTGAAGCTTTCTTT
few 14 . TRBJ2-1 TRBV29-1 CSVLGGQGINEQFF TGCAGCGTCCTGGGCGGACAAGGAATAAATGAGCAGTTCTTC
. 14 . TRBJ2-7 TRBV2 CASSVIRGPYEQYF TGTGCCAGCAGTGTGATTAGGGGACCCTACGAGCAGTACTTC
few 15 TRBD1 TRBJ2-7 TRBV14 CASSHRDRDSYEQYF TGTGCCAGCAGCCATCGGGACAGGGACTCCTACGAGCAGTACTTC
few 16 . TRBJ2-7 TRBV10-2 CASSETYERSSYEQYF TGCGCCAGCAGTGAGACGTATGAGAGGAGCTCCTACGAGCAGTACTTC
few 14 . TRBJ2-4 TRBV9 CASSTGLAKNIQYF TGTGCCAGCAGCACCGGACTAGCCAAAAACATTCAGTACTTC
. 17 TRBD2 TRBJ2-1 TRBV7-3 CASSLRTSGINRNEQFF TGTGCCAGCAGCTTACGGACTAGCGGGATAAATCGGAATGAGCAGTTCTTC
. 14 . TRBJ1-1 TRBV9 CASSFQDGDTEAFF TGTGCCAGCAGCTTCCAAGACGGAGACACCGAAGCTTTCTTT
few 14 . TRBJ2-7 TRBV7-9 CASSPQGRAYEQYF TGTGCCAGCAGCCCCCAGGGCAGGGCCTACGAGCAGTACTTC
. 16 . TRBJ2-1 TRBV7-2 CASSPHVGASYNEQFF TGTGCCAGCAGCCCCCATGTCGGGGCGTCCTACAATGAGCAGTTCTTC
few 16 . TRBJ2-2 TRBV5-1 CASSLDGRANTGELFF TGCGCCAGCAGCTTGGATGGTAGGGCGAACACCGGGGAGCTGTTTTTT
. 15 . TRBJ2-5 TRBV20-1 CSARVIRRNLETQYF TGCAGTGCTAGAGTAATTCGCAGGAACTTAGAGACCCAGTACTTC
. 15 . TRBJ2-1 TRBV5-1 CASSPWTSGQGEQFF TGCGCCAGCAGCCCCTGGACTAGCGGACAGGGGGAGCAGTTCTTC